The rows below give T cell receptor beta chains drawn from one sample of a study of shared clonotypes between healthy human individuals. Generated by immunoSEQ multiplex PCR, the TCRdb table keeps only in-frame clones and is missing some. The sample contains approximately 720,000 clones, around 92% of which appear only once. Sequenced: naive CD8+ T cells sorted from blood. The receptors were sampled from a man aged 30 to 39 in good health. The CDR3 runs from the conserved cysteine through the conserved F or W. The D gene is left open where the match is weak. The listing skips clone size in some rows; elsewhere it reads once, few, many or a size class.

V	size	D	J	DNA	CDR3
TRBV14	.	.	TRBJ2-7	TGTGCCAGCAGCCAAGAGCCAGCCTACGAGCAGTACTTC	CASSQEPAYEQYF
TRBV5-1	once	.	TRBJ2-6	TGCGCCAGCGGCACGCTCGTGGGAAGCTCTGGGGCCAACGTCCTGACTTTC	CASGTLVGSSGANVLTF
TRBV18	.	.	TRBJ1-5	TGTGCCAGCCGAACGGGAAATAGCAATCAGCCCCAGCATTTT	CASRTGNSNQPQHF
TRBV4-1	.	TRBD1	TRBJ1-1	TGCGCCAGCAGCCAGGACAGGACCACTGAAGCTTTCTTT	CASSQDRTTEAFF
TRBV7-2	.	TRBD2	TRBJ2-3	TGTGCCAGCAGCTTAGCGCGTCGGAGCGGGGGGAGCACAGATACGCAGTATTTT	CASSLARRSGGSTDTQYF
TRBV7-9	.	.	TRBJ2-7	TGTGCCAGCAGCCCCTTGGAGCTCGAGCAGTACTTC	CASSPLELEQYF
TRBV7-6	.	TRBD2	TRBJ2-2	TGTGCCAGCAGCGCCCCGGGAGGCGGCACCGGGGAGCTGTTTTTT	CASSAPGGGTGELFF
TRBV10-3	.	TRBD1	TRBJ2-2	TGTGCCTCGAACAGGGGATCCGGGGAGCTGTTTTTT	CASNRGSGELFF
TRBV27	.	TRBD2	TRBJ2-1	TGTGCCAGCAGTTTTATTGCGGCTAGCGGGAAGGGGAATGAGCAGTTCTTC	CASSFIAASGKGNEQFF
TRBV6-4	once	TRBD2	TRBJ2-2	TGTGCCAGCAGTGCCGCGGGGGGACCCGGGGAGCTGTTTTTT	CASSAAGGPGELFF
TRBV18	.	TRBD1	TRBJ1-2	TGTGCCAGCTCACCGGACAGGGGTAACTATGGCTACACCTTC	CASSPDRGNYGYTF
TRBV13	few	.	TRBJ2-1	TGTGCCAGCAGCTTAGTAGGGTTTGAGCAGTTCTTC	CASSLVGFEQFF
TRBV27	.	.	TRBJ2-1	TGTGCCAGCAGTTTCAGGGCGAGCTCCTACAATGAGCAGTTCTTC	CASSFRASSYNEQFF
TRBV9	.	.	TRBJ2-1	TGTGCCAGCAGCTCCAGGAACAATGAGCAGTTCTTC	CASSSRNNEQFF
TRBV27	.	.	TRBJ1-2	TGTGCCAGCTCTAATGGACCTACTAACTATGGCTACACCTTC	CASSNGPTNYGYTF
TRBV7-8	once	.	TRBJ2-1	TGTGCCAGCAGCTTAGCGGTATGGGGACGTAGCTCCTACAATGAGCAGTTCTTC	CASSLAVWGRSSYNEQFF
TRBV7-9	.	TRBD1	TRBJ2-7	TGTGCCAGCAGCTTAGGACAGGGGGCATGGGAGCAGTACTTC	CASSLGQGAWEQYF